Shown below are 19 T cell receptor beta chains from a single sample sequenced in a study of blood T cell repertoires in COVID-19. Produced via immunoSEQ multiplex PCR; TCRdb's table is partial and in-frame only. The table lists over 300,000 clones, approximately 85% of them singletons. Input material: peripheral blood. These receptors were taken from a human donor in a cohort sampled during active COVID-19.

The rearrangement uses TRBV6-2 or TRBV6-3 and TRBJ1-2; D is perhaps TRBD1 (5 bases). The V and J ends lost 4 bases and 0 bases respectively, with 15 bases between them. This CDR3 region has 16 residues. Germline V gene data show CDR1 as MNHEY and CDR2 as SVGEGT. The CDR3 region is CASSSFPQGPNYGYTF. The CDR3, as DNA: TGTGCCAGCAGTTCCTTTCCCCAGGGCCCTAACTATGGCTACACCTTC.

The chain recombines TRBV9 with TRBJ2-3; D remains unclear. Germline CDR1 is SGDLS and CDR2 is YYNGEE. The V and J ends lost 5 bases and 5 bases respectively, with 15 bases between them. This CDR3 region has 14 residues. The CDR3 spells CASRAASAGDTQYF. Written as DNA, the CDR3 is TGTGCCAGCAGAGCCGCGTCCGCCGGAGATACGCAGTATTTT.

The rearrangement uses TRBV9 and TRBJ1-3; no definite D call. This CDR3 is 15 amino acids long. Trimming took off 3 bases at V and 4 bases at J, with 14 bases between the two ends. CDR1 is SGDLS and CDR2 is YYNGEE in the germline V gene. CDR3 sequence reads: CASSERPDGGNTIYF. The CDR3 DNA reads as TGTGCCAGCAGCGAGAGGCCCGATGGGGGAAACACCATATATTTT.

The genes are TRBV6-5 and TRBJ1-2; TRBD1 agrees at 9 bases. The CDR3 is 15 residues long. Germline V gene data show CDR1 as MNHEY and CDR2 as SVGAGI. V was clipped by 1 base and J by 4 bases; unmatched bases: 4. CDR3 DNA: TGTGCCAGCAGTTACTTTCCGGGACAGGGCTATGGCTACACCTTC. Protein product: CASSYFPGQGYGYTF.

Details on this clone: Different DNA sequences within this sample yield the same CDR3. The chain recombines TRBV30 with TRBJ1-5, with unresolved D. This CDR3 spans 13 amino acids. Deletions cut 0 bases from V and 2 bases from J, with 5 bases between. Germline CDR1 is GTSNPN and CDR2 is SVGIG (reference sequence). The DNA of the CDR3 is TGTGCCTGGAGTGTTTCCGGCAATCAGCCCCAGCATTTT. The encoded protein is CAWSVSGNQPQHF. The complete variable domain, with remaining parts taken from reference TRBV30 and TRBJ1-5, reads SQTIHQWPATLVQPVGSPLSLECTVEGTSNPNLYWYRQAAGRGLQLLFYSVGIGQISSEVPQNLSASRPQDRQFILSSKKLLLSDSGFYLCAWSVSGNQPQHFGDGTRLSIL.

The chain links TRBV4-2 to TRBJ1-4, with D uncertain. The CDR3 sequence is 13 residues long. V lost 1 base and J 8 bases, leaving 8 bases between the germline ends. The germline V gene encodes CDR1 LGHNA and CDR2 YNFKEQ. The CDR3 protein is CASSQGSREKLFF. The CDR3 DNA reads TGTGCCAGCAGCCAAGGATCGCGCGAAAAACTGTTTTTT.

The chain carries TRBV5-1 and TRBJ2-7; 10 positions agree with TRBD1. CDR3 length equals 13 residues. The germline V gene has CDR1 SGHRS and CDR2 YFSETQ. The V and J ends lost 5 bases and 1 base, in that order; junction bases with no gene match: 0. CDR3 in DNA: TGCGCCAGCAGGGGACAGGGGTCCTACGAGCAGTACTTC. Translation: CASRGQGSYEQYF.

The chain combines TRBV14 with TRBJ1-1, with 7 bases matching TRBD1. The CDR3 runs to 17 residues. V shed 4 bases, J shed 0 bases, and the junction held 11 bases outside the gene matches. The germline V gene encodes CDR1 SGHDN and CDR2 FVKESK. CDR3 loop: CASSRDPGGPMNTEAFF. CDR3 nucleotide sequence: TGTGCCAGCAGCCGAGACCCAGGGGGGCCAATGAACACTGAAGCTTTCTTT.

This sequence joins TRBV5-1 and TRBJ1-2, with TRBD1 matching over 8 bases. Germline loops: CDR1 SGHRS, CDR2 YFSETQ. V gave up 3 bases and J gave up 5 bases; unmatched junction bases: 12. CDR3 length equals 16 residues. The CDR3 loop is CASSSTRGDRIYGYTF. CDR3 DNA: TGCGCCAGCAGCTCTACCAGGGGGGACAGGATATATGGCTACACCTTC.

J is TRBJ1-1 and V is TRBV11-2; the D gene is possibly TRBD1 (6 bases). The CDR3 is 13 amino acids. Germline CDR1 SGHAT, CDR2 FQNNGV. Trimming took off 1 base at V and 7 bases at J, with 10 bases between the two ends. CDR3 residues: CASSLAQGFEAFF. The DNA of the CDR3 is TGTGCCAGCAGCTTAGCACAGGGTTTTGAAGCTTTCTTT.

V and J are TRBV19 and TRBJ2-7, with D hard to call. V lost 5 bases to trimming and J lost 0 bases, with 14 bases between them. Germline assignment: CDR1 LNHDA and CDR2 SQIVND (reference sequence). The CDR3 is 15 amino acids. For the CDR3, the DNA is TGTGCCAGTAGTTGGGCTATAACTGACTCCTACGAGCAGTACTTC. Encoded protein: CASSWAITDSYEQYF.

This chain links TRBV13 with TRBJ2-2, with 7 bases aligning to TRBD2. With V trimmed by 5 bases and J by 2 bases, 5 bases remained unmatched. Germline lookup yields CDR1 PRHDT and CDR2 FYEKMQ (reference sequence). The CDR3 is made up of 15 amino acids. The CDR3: CASSLGTTNTGELFF. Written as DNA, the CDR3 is TGTGCCAGCAGCCTCGGGACTACCAACACCGGGGAGCTGTTTTTT.

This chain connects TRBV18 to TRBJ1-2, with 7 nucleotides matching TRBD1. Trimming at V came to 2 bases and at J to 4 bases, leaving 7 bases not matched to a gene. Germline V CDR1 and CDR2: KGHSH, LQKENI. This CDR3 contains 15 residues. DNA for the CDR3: TGTGCCAGCTCACCAATCCGGGACAGCTCCTATGGCTACACCTTC. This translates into CASSPIRDSSYGYTF.

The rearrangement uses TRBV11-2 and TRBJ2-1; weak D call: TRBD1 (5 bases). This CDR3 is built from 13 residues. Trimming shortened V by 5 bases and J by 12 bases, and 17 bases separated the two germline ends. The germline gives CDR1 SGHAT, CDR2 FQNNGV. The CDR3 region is CASSRQWGPGQFF. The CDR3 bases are TGTGCCAGCAGCAGACAATGGGGCCCCGGGCAGTTCTTC.

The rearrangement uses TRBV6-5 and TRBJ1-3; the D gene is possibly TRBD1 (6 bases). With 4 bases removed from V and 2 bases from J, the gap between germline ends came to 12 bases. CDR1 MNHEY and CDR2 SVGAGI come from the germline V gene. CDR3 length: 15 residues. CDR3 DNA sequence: TGTGCCAGCAGTTTATTAACAGGGCCTGGAAACACCATATATTTT. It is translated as CASSLLTGPGNTIYF.

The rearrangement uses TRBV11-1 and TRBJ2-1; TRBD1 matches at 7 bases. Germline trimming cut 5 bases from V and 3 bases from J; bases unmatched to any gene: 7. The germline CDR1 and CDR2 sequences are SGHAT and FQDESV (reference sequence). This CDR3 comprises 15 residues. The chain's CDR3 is CASSAPGQIYNEQFF. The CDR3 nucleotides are TGTGCCAGCAGCGCCCCGGGACAGATCTACAATGAGCAGTTCTTC.

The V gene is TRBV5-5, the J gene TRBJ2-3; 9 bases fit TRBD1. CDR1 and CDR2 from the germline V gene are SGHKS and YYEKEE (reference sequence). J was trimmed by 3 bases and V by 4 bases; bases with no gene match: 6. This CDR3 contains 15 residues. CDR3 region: CASSLMTGGTDTQYF. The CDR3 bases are TGTGCCAGCAGCCTAATGACAGGGGGAACAGATACGCAGTATTTT.

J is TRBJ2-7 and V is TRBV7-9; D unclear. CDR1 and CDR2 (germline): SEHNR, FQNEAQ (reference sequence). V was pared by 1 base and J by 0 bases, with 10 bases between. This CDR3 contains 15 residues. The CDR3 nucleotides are TGTGCCAGCAGCTTAGGGTATGGCACCTCCTACGAGCAGTACTTC. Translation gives CASSLGYGTSYEQYF.

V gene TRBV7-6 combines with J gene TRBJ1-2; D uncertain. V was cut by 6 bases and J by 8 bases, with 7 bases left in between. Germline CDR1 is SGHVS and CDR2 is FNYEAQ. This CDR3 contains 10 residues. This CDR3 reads CASSSLGYTF. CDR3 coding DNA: TGTGCCAGCAGTTCTCTCGGCTACACCTTC.